This T cell receptor beta chain was captured by sequencing in a study of response to subunit inactivated influenza vaccine. This clonotype was detected ten times or more. TCRdb processed the RT-PCR reads anew with MiXCR; each CDR3 protein has one entry. The sample lists approximately 730,000 distinct CDR3 sequences, around 13% seen once, with around 7% in the top ten. The specimen was PBMCs from blood, collected less than 15 days before vaccination. This TCR derives from a man aged 50-60 years who received an inactivated influenza vaccine.

This CDR3 is CASSQGGGNEQYF. As DNA, the CDR3 is TGCGCCAGCAGCCAAGGAGGGGGGAACGAGCAGTACTTC. This chain links TRBV4-3 with TRBJ2-7; perhaps D is TRBD1 or TRBD2 (6 bases each). Trimming stripped 1 base from V and 5 bases from J, with 9 bases between. Germline-derived CDR1 and CDR2 are LGHNA and YSLEER. This CDR3 spans 13 amino acids.